This T cell receptor (beta chain) was recorded in a study of siplizumab effects on memory and regulatory T cells. General study results and limits: The study found that mappable alloreactive CD4+ clones averaged around 68% Treg-derived with siplizumab and roughly 27% in controls.

As to this clone: The antigen remains undetermined.

V shed 2 bases, J shed 4 bases, and the junction held 4 bases outside the gene matches. The CDR3 totals 17 residues. Profiling relied on immunoSEQ multiplex PCR, and the TCRdb table lists in-frame clones only, not all of them. The sample records roughly 26,000 clones, 84% being singletons. Sequencing was carried out using memory CD4+ T cells sorted from blood. The sequence derives from a human donor in good health. The rearrangement links TRBV23-1 to TRBJ2-5; 16 nucleotides line up with TRBD2. TRBV23-1 belongs to the ORF category, with a function that is uncertain. The CDR3 region is CASSQGTSGRAGETQYF. In DNA form, the CDR3 reads TGCGCCAGCAGTCAAGGGACTAGCGGGAGGGCCGGAGAGACCCAGTACTTC.